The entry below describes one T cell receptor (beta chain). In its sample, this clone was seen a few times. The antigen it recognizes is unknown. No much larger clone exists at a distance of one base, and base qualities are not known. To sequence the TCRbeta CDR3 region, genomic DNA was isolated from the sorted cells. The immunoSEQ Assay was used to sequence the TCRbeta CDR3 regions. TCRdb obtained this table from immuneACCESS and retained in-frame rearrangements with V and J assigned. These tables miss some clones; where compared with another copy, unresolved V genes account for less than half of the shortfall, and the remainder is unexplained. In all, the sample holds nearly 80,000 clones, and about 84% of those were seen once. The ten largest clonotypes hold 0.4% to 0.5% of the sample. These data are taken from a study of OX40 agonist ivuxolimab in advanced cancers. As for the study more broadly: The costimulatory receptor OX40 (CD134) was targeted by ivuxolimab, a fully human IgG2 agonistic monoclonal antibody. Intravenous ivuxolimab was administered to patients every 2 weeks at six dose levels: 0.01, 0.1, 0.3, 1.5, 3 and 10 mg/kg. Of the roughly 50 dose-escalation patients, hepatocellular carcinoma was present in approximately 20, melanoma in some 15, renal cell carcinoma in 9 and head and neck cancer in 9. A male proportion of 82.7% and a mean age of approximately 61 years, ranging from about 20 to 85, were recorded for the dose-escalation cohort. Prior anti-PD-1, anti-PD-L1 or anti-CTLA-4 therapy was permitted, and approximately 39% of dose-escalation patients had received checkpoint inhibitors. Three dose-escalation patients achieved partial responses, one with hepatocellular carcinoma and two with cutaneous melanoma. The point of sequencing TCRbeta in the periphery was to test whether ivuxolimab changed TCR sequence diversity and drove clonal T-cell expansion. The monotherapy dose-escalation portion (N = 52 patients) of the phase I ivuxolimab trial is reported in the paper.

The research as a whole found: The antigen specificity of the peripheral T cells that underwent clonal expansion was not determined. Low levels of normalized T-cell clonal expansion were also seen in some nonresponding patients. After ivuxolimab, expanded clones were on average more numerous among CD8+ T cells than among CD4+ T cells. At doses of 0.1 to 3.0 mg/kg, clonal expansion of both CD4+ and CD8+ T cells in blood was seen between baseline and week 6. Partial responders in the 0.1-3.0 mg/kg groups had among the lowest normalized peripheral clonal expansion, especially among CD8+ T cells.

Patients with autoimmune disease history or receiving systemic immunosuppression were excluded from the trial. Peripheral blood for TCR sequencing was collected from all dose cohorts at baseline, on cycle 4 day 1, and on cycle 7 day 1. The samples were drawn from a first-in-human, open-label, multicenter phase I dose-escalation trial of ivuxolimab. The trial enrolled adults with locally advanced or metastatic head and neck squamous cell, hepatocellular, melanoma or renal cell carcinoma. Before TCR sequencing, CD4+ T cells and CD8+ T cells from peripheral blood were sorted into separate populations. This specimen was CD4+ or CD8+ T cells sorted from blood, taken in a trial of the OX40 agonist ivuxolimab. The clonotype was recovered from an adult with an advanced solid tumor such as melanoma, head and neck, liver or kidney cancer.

The CDR3 here reads CASSLVGGVGETQYF. At the DNA level, the sequence is TGTGCCAGCAGCTTGGTGGGGGGCGTAGGGGAGACCCAGTACTTC. The chain is made from TRBV5-4 and TRBJ2-5; the D element might be TRBD1 or TRBD2, as each aligns at 6 bases. Reading from cysteine to phenylalanine, the CDR3 counts 15 amino acids. Just the 45-base CDR3 DNA is kept, in frame starting at base 1. Per the germline V gene (reference sequence), SGHNT is the CDR1 and YYREEE is the CDR2. Between the V and J ends, shortened by 0 bases and 5 bases respectively, the junction contains 14 bases.